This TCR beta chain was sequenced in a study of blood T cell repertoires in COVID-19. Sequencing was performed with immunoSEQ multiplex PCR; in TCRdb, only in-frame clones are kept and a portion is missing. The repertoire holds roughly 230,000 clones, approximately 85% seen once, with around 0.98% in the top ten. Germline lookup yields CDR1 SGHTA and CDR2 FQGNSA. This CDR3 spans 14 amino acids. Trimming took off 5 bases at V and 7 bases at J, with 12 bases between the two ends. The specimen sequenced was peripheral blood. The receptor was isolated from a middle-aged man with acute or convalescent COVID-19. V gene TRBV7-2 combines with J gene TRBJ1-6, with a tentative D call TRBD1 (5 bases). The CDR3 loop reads CASSPQTANSPLHF. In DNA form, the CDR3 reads TGTGCCAGCAGCCCCCAGACAGCAAATTCACCCCTCCACTTT.